The 18 T cell receptor beta chains given below trace back to one sample, sequenced in a study of post-analysis software for immune sequencing data. Whole-study findings and limits: Controls had lower frequencies than patients of four or five TRBV segments, which included TRBV5-6, TRBV5-1 and TRBV20-1.

Antigens for these TCRs are unknown. Unique molecular identifiers were present in the TCR beta cDNA libraries. TCRdb independently ran MiXCR on the PCR reads; one entry per CDR3 protein. The table shows more than 500,000 distinct CDR3 sequences, with roughly 34% occurring only once. What was sequenced was blood. Source of these receptors: a girl younger than 18 with multiple sclerosis.

This clonotype has more than one count but fewer than ten. The gene calls are TRBV6-5 and TRBJ2-1; 7 nucleotides align to TRBD2. CDR1 is MNHEY and CDR2 is SVGAGI in the germline V gene. The junction had 5 bases not matched to a gene; V was cut back by 5 bases and J by 7 bases. This CDR3 contains 13 residues. CDR3 in amino acids: CASSAREGNEQFF. DNA for the CDR3: TGTGCCAGCAGTGCAAGGGAGGGGAATGAGCAGTTCTTC.

V and J are TRBV2 and TRBJ2-1; TRBD2 agrees at 8 bases. There are 14 residues in the CDR3. CDR1 and CDR2 (germline): SNHLY, FYNNEI. The V and J ends lost 5 bases and 4 bases, in that order; junction bases with no gene match: 4. CDR3 sequence (DNA): TGTGCCAGCAGTCTAGCGGGCTTTTACAATGAGCAGTTCTTC. Its protein product is CASSLAGFYNEQFF.

This clonotype was observed a handful of times. The chain has TRBV7-2 and TRBJ2-5; no clear D gene. Germline values: CDR1 SGHTA, CDR2 FQGNSA. CDR3 length: 13 amino acids. Trimming removed 3 bases at V and 5 bases at J, with 10 bases between. CDR3 loop: CASSLTLRETQYF. DNA for the CDR3: TGTGCCAGCAGCTTGACCTTACGGGAGACCCAGTACTTC.

The V and J genes are TRBV12-3 or TRBV12-4 and TRBJ1-4; 11 bases match TRBD1. V was pared by 2 bases and J by 8 bases, with 4 bases of the junction left unmatched. This CDR3 is 15 amino acids long. The CDR3 coding sequence is TGTGCCAGCAGTTTAAGGACAGGGGGCAGGGAAAAACTGTTTTTT. This codes for CASSLRTGGREKLFF.

The sample holds a few counts of this clonotype. The chain joins TRBV6-5 to TRBJ2-3; D tentatively fits TRBD1 or TRBD2 (5 bases each). Per the germline V gene, CDR1 is MNHEY and CDR2 is SVGAGI. Trimming took off 6 bases at V and 6 bases at J, with 16 bases between the two ends. CDR3 size: 14 residues. The CDR3 is CASRYGEWGDTQYF. The CDR3, as DNA: TGTGCCAGCAGGTACGGGGAGTGGGGGGATACGCAGTATTTT.

Points on this clonotype: The CDR3 ends on some other residue instead of the conserved phenylalanine or tryptophan, so this is likely a read error. The rearrangement joins TRBV3-1 to TRBJ2-3; D remains unclear. CDR1 LGHDT and CDR2 YNNKEL come from the germline V gene (reference sequence). There are 14 residues in the CDR3. Trimming removed 4 bases from V and 3 bases from J, with 11 bases in between. CDR3 amino acids: CASSPAGVTDTQYC. The CDR3 bases are TGTGCCAGCAGCCCTGCTGGCGTAACAGATACGCAGTATTGT.

The DNA for the CDR3 is TGCAGTGCTAGAGATCCGAAGAGGGGGAGCTACGAGCAGTACTTC. Translated: CSARDPKRGSYEQYF. The chain uses TRBV20-1 and TRBJ2-7; D possibly corresponds to TRBD1 (6 bases). The germline CDR1 and CDR2 sequences are DFQATT and SNEGSKA (reference sequence). The CDR3 extends over 15 amino acids. The ends were cut back, 0 bases at V and 3 bases at J, with 15 bases in the middle.

The chain couples TRBV4-2 to TRBJ2-2; the D gene is possibly TRBD1 (5 bases). V shed 3 bases and J shed 2 bases, with 13 bases lying between them. The CDR3 runs 16 residues. The V gene's germline CDR1 is LGHNA and CDR2 YNFKEQ. CDR3 amino acids: CASSQTPTVNTGELFF. The DNA of the CDR3 is TGTGCCAGCAGCCAGACCCCGACAGTCAACACCGGGGAGCTGTTTTTT.

The genes are TRBV3-1 and TRBJ1-5, with TRBD1 identical over 7 bases. CDR3 length equals 15 residues. V shed 4 bases and J 7 bases; nucleotides not matched to a gene: 10. In germline, CDR1 is LGHDT, CDR2 YNNKEL (reference sequence). CDR3 residues: CASSRDRDLLQPQHF. In DNA, the CDR3 is TGTGCCAGCAGCCGTGACAGGGATTTGTTGCAGCCCCAGCATTTT.

This chain joins TRBV7-9 and TRBJ2-1; 14 bases match TRBD2. The CDR3 has 17 residues. The V and J ends lost 5 bases and 0 bases, in that order; junction bases with no gene match: 3. Germline V lookup: CDR1 SEHNR, CDR2 FQNEAQ (reference sequence). CDR3 DNA: TGTGCCAGCAGCCCAGGGACTAGCGGGAGCTCCTACAATGAGCAGTTCTTC. Encoded protein: CASSPGTSGSSYNEQFF.

This clonotype was detected a few times. This chain connects TRBV4-1 to TRBJ1-5, with a weak D call TRBD1 (6 bases). The V gene's germline CDR1 is MGHRA and CDR2 YSYEKL. The V end lost 1 base, the J end lost 4 bases, and 14 bases lay between the germline ends. There are 16 residues in the CDR3. The CDR3 DNA sequence: TGCGCCAGCAGCCAAGCAGGGCAGGGGAAAAATCAGCCCCAGCATTTT. Translation: CASSQAGQGKNQPQHF.

This clonotype was counted a few times. V and J are TRBV6-5 and TRBJ1-1, with TRBD1 as a possible D gene (5 bases). There are 16 residues in the CDR3. Per germline, CDR1 MNHEY and CDR2 SVGAGI. V dropped 2 bases and J dropped 1 base, with 14 bases sitting between them. This CDR3 is CASSYLAGQRNTEAFF. The CDR3, as DNA: TGTGCCAGCAGTTACCTGGCAGGGCAGAGGAACACTGAAGCTTTCTTT.

The J gene is TRBJ2-7, the V gene TRBV4-2; 10 bases fit TRBD2. The end of the DNA fits TRBJ2-5 better, so the J call may be wrong. CDR1 and CDR2 (germline): LGHNA, YNFKEQ. CDR3 length: 16 amino acids. CDR3 amino acids: CASSPVAGGLQETQYF. CDR3 sequence (DNA): TGTGCCAGCAGCCCTGTAGCGGGGGGACTACAAGAGACCCAGTACTTC.

The V and J genes are TRBV7-2 and TRBJ2-4, with D unresolved. Looked up from germline, CDR1 is SGHTA and CDR2 is FQGNSA. V was clipped by 2 bases and J by 7 bases, with 9 bases between them. The CDR3 has 13 residues. CDR3 nucleotide sequence: TGTGCCAGCAGCTTACCGGGTGTGAACATTCAGTACTTC. It specifies CASSLPGVNIQYF.

The V call is TRBV7-2, the J call TRBJ2-5; perhaps D is TRBD1 or TRBD2 (5 bases each). V was shortened by 5 bases and J by 5 bases, with 12 bases between the two germline ends. The CDR3 has 13 residues. CDR1 is SGHTA, CDR2 FQGNSA, per germline. The CDR3 bases are TGTGCCAGCAGCCGGGGCGTGTGGGAGACCCAGTACTTC. It encodes CASSRGVWETQYF.

This clonotype was seen only a few times. The rearrangement links TRBV6-5 to TRBJ2-5; weak D call: TRBD1 (5 bases). There are 15 residues in the CDR3. Germline values: CDR1 MNHEY, CDR2 SVGAGI. V was pared by 1 base and J by 3 bases, with 12 bases between. CDR3 protein: CASSYFLTAEETQYF. The CDR3 nucleotides read TGTGCCAGCAGTTACTTCCTGACAGCCGAAGAGACCCAGTACTTC.

A few counts support this clonotype. The rearrangement links TRBV15 to TRBJ2-3; D ambiguous. The CDR3 length is 13 residues. Trimming removed 6 bases from V and 4 bases from J, with 11 bases in between. Germline V gene data show CDR1 as LNHNV and CDR2 as YYDKDF (reference sequence). CDR3 residues: CATRDSPPDTQYF. CDR3 sequence (DNA): TGTGCCACCAGGGATAGCCCGCCAGATACGCAGTATTTT.

The chain joins TRBV20-1 to TRBJ1-5; 7 bases match TRBD1. The germline gives CDR1 DFQATT, CDR2 SNEGSKA (reference sequence). Losses at the gene ends were 0 bases for V and 3 bases for J; bases not matched to a gene: 8. The CDR3 runs to 16 residues. CDR3 residues: CSARDPRTGTNQPQHF. For the CDR3, the DNA is TGCAGTGCTAGAGATCCAAGGACAGGAACCAATCAGCCCCAGCATTTT.